The clone carrying this T cell receptor (beta chain) was seen more than once but under ten times. The data originate from a study of identical twins. TCRdb independently ran MiXCR on the 5' RACE reads; one entry per CDR3 protein. There are 540,000 or so distinct CDR3 sequences in the sample; around 24% occur only once, and around 0.5% lies in the top ten. The data were also submitted as part of a second study, on yellow fever vaccine responses in identical twins.

The sequence derives from a woman aged 18-29 years in good health. Specimen: CD4+ T cells sorted from blood.

The CDR3 sequence is CSVEMGAGANVLTF. The CDR3 bases are TGCAGCGTTGAGATGGGAGCTGGGGCCAACGTCCTGACTTTC. The rearrangement links TRBV29-1 to TRBJ2-6, with TRBD2 as a possible D gene (5 bases). The CDR3 length is 14 residues. V was pared by 3 bases and J by 2 bases, with 8 bases between. Germline V lookup: CDR1 SQVTM, CDR2 ANQGSEA.